This T cell receptor beta chain was observed in a study of a mutant IDH1 vaccine in newly diagnosed glioma (dated by TCRdb to the early 2020s). At the level of the whole study: In the chemotherapy-containing groups, vaccination started alongside temozolomide cycles, whereas in patients who had radiotherapy alone it started 4-6 weeks after radiotherapy. The roughly 30 treated patients were approximately 62% male and approximately 40% female, with a mean age of around 40 years. Prior to enrollment, standard therapy consisting of radiotherapy alone, temozolomide alone, or radiochemotherapy with temozolomide had been administered to patients, with the combination being received by most patients. Visit V12 was the week-35 safety follow-up and visit V13 was the week-47 end of study. Peripheral blood was collected at six visits: V03 (baseline), V05, V07, V10, V12 and V13. Longitudinal TCRB deep sequencing was performed for 20 to 30 treated patients wherever samples were available for exploratory analyses. Study-wide conclusions, independent of this receptor: No apparent relationship was observed between pseudoprogression and alterations in the top peripheral T cell clonotypes detected by TCRB sequencing. Immune responses induced by the vaccine were seen in approximately 92% of patients across multiple MHC alleles. PBMC samples for TCRB deep sequencing were selected based on availability. The authors noted that analyses of patient blood samples could not be reproduced because of sample limitations.

Including cysteine and phenylalanine, the CDR3 has 13 amino acids. The retained sequence is limited to the CDR3, 39 bases, with the frame set at the first base. Via the germline V gene, CDR1 is MGHDK and CDR2 SYGVNS. The junction carries 15 bases between V and J, which are trimmed by 7 bases and 8 bases respectively. Libraries were constructed by the immunoSEQ multiplex PCR assay. Rearranged TCR beta chain sequences were amplified using the hsTCRB Kit according to the manufacturer's protocol. An Illumina MiSeq was used to sequence the TCRB libraries. From the authors' description of their analysis: Demultiplexing, trimming and gene mapping were performed with the kit vendor's proprietary platform. This immuneACCESS table, as held by TCRdb, lists in-frame sequences with V and J called but not all clones. Of the missing ones, under half trace to an unresolved V gene in checked studies; the others have no known cause. D and trimming come from the DNA, and the V and J calls and clone size come from that table. The sample table contains tens of thousands of clones; only one count was recorded for approximately 86% of them. 15% to 20% of the sample is held by the ten biggest clonotypes.

In light of the paper, this sample's time point label describes: week 47, end of study. Each vaccine dose was 300 ug of a 20-mer mutant IDH1 peptide in Montanide, given subcutaneously with topical imiquimod. Patients were given eight vaccinations, in weeks 1, 3, 5, 7, 11, 15, 19 and 23, which matched visits V03 through V10. The donors had newly diagnosed IDH1-mutant astrocytomas of WHO grade 3 or 4 that showed loss of nuclear ATRX. The samples were drawn from NOA16, a multicentre, single-arm, open-label phase I trial in Germany that tested a mutant IDH1 peptide vaccine in humans for the first time. Genomic DNA for TCRB sequencing was extracted from EDTA blood using the DNeasy Blood and Tissue Kit. Regarding this clone: What antigen it recognizes has not been identified. No quality values exist for individual bases; no much larger clone is one base distant.

The source of this sequence is a man between 18 and 35 years old with glioma. Some clones in this sample may be carry-over from other donors' samples. The chain uses TRBV25-1 and TRBJ1-3, and possibly TRBD1, on 6 matching bases. The starting material was PBMCs, obtained from a glioma patient whose treatment included an IDH1 peptide vaccine. The CDR3 region has the sequence CASIGDNKDTIYF. The DNA is TGTGCCAGCATCGGGGACAATAAGGACACCATATATTTT.